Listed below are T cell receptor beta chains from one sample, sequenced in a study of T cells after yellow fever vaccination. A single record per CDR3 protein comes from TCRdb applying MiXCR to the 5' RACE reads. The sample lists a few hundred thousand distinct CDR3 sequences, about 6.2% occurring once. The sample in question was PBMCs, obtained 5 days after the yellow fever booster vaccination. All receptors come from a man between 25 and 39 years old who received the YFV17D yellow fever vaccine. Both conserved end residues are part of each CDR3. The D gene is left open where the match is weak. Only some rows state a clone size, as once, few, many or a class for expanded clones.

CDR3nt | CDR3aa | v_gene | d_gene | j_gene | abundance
TGCAGTGCTAGCCGGGACAGAGGGACTAGCGGGGTATTCTACGAGCAGTACTTC | CSASRDRGTSGVFYEQYF | TRBV20-1 | TRBD2 | TRBJ2-7 | few
TGTGCCAGCAGTGAGAGAGGCTCTCAATTCTTCACAGATACGCAGTATTTT | CASSERGSQFFTDTQYF | TRBV6-1 | . | TRBJ2-3 | .
TGCGCCAGCAGCTTGGGGCGGGAGGGCCGAGGCGAGCAGTACTTC | CASSLGREGRGEQYF | TRBV5-1 | TRBD2 | TRBJ2-7 | .
TGTGCCAGCAGCTCCGATACAGGCATATACGAGCAGTACTTC | CASSSDTGIYEQYF | TRBV7-9 | . | TRBJ2-7 | .
TGTGCCAGCAGCTTAACGCGGCTCGAGACCCAGTACTTC | CASSLTRLETQYF | TRBV7-2 | . | TRBJ2-5 | .
TGTGCCAGCAGCTTAGTGGACAGCCTAAACTACGAGCAGTACTTC | CASSLVDSLNYEQYF | TRBV7-2 | . | TRBJ2-7 | .
TGTGCCAGCAGCTTTCGGACAGGGAACACTGAAGCTTTCTTT | CASSFRTGNTEAFF | TRBV7-9 | TRBD1 | TRBJ1-1 | many
TGCAGTGCTAGAGATGGCTCCGCCGGGGAGCAGTACTTC | CSARDGSAGEQYF | TRBV20-1 | . | TRBJ2-7 | few
TGTGCCAGCAGTTCCGGGCTGCCCTCGGGCACCGGGGAGCTGTTTTTT | CASSSGLPSGTGELFF | TRBV6-5 | . | TRBJ2-2 | .
TGCAGTGCTGGGACAGGGGTCAACGGGGAGCTGTTTTTT | CSAGTGVNGELFF | TRBV20-1 | TRBD1 | TRBJ2-2 | few
TGTGCCTGGAGTGTCGGAGTGAACACTGAAGCTTTCTTT | CAWSVGVNTEAFF | TRBV30 | . | TRBJ1-1 | few
TGCGCCAGCAGCTCCCAAGTCGCGGGAGCGGGGGAGACCCAGTACTTC | CASSSQVAGAGETQYF | TRBV5-1 | TRBD2 | TRBJ2-5 | few
TGCGCCAGCAGCCAAGATTTTGCAGGGACTGGGGCCAACGTCCTGACTTTC | CASSQDFAGTGANVLTF | TRBV4-3 | . | TRBJ2-6 | .
TGTGCCAGCAGTTTCGACGGCTACTCCTACGAGCAGTACTTC | CASSFDGYSYEQYF | TRBV12-3/TRBV12-4 | . | TRBJ2-7 | few
TGTGCCTGGACCCAAGGACACGAGCAGTACTTC | CAWTQGHEQYF | TRBV30 | . | TRBJ2-7 | many
TGTGCCAGTAGATTGCGGACAGGGATAAACTACGAGCAGTACTTC | CASRLRTGINYEQYF | TRBV19 | TRBD1 | TRBJ2-7 | .
TGTGCCAGCAGCTCCCCAGCGGGGGGCACAGATACGCAGTATTTT | CASSSPAGGTDTQYF | TRBV7-2 | TRBD2 | TRBJ2-3 | few
TGTGCCAGCAGTTTAATCAACGAGAGGGAGGGCTACACCTTC | CASSLINEREGYTF | TRBV28 | . | TRBJ1-2 | many
TGTGCCAGCAGCTCCATTGGGGGCGACACTGAAGCTTTCTTT | CASSSIGGDTEAFF | TRBV11-2 | . | TRBJ1-1 | .
TGTGCCAGCAGTACCCAGGGGCGGCAGCAAGAGACCCAGTACTTC | CASSTQGRQQETQYF | TRBV27 | . | TRBJ2-5 | .
TGCGCCAGCAGCTTGGTCGGGAGCGGAGAGACCCAGTACTTC | CASSLVGSGETQYF | TRBV5-1 | . | TRBJ2-5 | many
TGCAGCGCGACAGCGTCCTACGAGCAGTACTTC | CSATASYEQYF | TRBV29-1 | . | TRBJ2-7 | many
TGTGCCAGCAGCTTAGAGCTGCGGGGGCGAGAGACCCAGTACTTC | CASSLELRGRETQYF | TRBV7-2 | . | TRBJ2-5 | many
TGCGCCAGCAGTCTACTAGCGGGAGGGCCTGGTGAGCAGTTCTTC | CASSLLAGGPGEQFF | TRBV5-1 | TRBD2 | TRBJ2-1 | many
TGCAGTGCTAGAGATGCAACTAACTATGGCTACACCTTC | CSARDATNYGYTF | TRBV20-1 | . | TRBJ1-2 | many
TGCGCCAGCAGCCGCCGACTAGCGGGAGGGCCGGATCAAGAGACCCAGTACTTC | CASSRRLAGGPDQETQYF | TRBV4-3 | TRBD2 | TRBJ2-5 | many
TGTGCCAGCAGTTTAGGTTTGGGACAGCAGTTCTTC | CASSLGLGQQFF | TRBV12-3/TRBV12-4 | . | TRBJ2-1 | .
TGTGCCAGCAGCTTAGGGTACGGTAATGAGCAGTTCTTC | CASSLGYGNEQFF | TRBV7-9 | . | TRBJ2-1 | .
TGTGCTAGTGGTTTGAGTCTAGCGGGAGGTGGTAGGGGTAATGAGCAGTTCTTC | CASGLSLAGGGRGNEQFF | TRBV12-5 | TRBD2 | TRBJ2-1 | many
TGTGCCAGCAGCCCGGCCGGGACACCGACCCAATATAGCAATCAGCCCCAGCATTTT | CASSPAGTPTQYSNQPQHF | TRBV7-8 | . | TRBJ1-5 | many
TGCAGTGCTAGAGTAGCAGGGGGGTCAGATACGCAGTATTTT | CSARVAGGSDTQYF | TRBV20-1 | . | TRBJ2-3 | many
TGTGCCACCAGCCACGGGACGAAACGCAACATTCAGTACTTC | CATSHGTKRNIQYF | TRBV15 | . | TRBJ2-4 | .
TGTGCCATCAGTGACAAGGGGAGGAGCTATGGCTACACCTTC | CAISDKGRSYGYTF | TRBV10-3 | . | TRBJ1-2 | few
TGTGCCAGCAGTTATGAAGCACGGTCTAGCGGAGCAAGCTACGAGCAGTACTTC | CASSYEARSSGASYEQYF | TRBV6-5 | TRBD2 | TRBJ2-7 | .
TGTGCCAGCAGCTCGACAGGGGTCCTAGCGGGAGAAGTTGACAATGAGCAGTTCTTC | CASSSTGVLAGEVDNEQFF | TRBV11-1 | TRBD2 | TRBJ2-1 | .
TGCAGTGCTACAGAGCAAAATGAGCAGTTCTTC | CSATEQNEQFF | TRBV20-1 | . | TRBJ2-1 | .
TGTGCCAGCAGCTTGGTTGGAGGAGATGGCTACACCTTC | CASSLVGGDGYTF | TRBV5-4 | . | TRBJ1-2 | few
TGCGCCAGCAGCTTGGCGGGCCGTCTAGCCTACGAGCAGTACTTC | CASSLAGRLAYEQYF | TRBV5-1 | . | TRBJ2-7 | few
TGTGCCACCAGTCGACTGGGGGGCTCCTACGAGCAGTACTTC | CATSRLGGSYEQYF | TRBV24-1 | . | TRBJ2-7 | few
TGTGCCAGCAGTTCGACAGGCAAAGGGGCCAACGTCCTGACTTTC | CASSSTGKGANVLTF | TRBV12-3/TRBV12-4 | . | TRBJ2-6 | few
TGTGCCAGCACCATGAACACCGGGGAGCTGTTTTTT | CASTMNTGELFF | TRBV7-2 | . | TRBJ2-2 | many
TGTGCCAGCAGCTTAGAGGCGGAAGGGTACTACGAGCAGTACTTC | CASSLEAEGYYEQYF | TRBV7-2 | . | TRBJ2-7 | .
TGTGCCAGCAGTTCCGGGGGCGAGCAGTACTTC | CASSSGGEQYF | TRBV12-3/TRBV12-4 | . | TRBJ2-7 | many
TGTGCCAGCAGCGGCAAGGCAAGGTACGAGCAGTACTTC | CASSGKARYEQYF | TRBV21-1 | . | TRBJ2-7 | .
TGTGCCAGCAGTCAATTAGCGGGAGGGCCTTCCAATGAGCAGTTCTTC | CASSQLAGGPSNEQFF | TRBV27 | TRBD2 | TRBJ2-1 | .
TGTGCCAGTAGACAGAGTGCCCTAATGTCCCAAGAGACCCAGTACTTC | CASRQSALMSQETQYF | TRBV19 | . | TRBJ2-5 | .
TGTGCCAGCAGTTACCCACGAGAGGAAAGATTCCCCTATGGCTACACCTTC | CASSYPREERFPYGYTF | TRBV6-5 | . | TRBJ1-2 | few
TGCAGTGTCTATACCTCTATGGGAATTACAGATACGCAGTATTTT | CSVYTSMGITDTQYF | TRBV20-1 | . | TRBJ2-3 | few
TGTGCCAGCAGCTTAGCAGGGGTACGAGAAAAACTGTTTTTT | CASSLAGVREKLFF | TRBV7-9 | . | TRBJ1-4 | few
TGCGCCAGCAGCCAATATTTGTCTGAGGGTAACTACGAGCAGTACTTC | CASSQYLSEGNYEQYF | TRBV4-3 | . | TRBJ2-7 | .
TGTGCCAGCAGTGGATTCGAAGGGGGCAGCGAGCAGTACTTC | CASSGFEGGSEQYF | TRBV28 | TRBD1 | TRBJ2-7 | many
TGTGCCAGCAGTTGGCAGGGACTAGCCGCAGATACGCAGTATTTT | CASSWQGLAADTQYF | TRBV6-2/TRBV6-3 | TRBD2 | TRBJ2-3 | many